This T cell receptor beta chain is from a study of cytomegalovirus exposure and HLA in healthy donors. Note on this clone: Its antigen is still unknown.

The germline CDR1 and CDR2 sequences are KGHSH and LQKENI. After removal of 5 bases from V and 7 bases from J, the junction contained 10 bases not matched to a gene. There are 15 residues in the CDR3. Study-wide results and limits: A later analysis showed TCR association rates differing by HLA locus, peaking at DRB1 and lowest at HLA-C.

The study ran its PCR with 60 Vbeta and 13 Jbeta primers. Generated by immunoSEQ multiplex PCR, the TCRdb table keeps only in-frame clones and is missing some. This table has about 140,000 clones, over 75% appearing once. Specimen: PBMCs. V is TRBV18 and J is TRBJ2-5; TRBD1 matches at 10 bases. The sequence derives from a man aged 40-49 years in good health and CMV-seronegative. DNA for the CDR3: TGTGCCAGCTCAACGGGACAGGGGTCAACAGGGACCCAGTACTTC. This gives the protein CASSTGQGSTGTQYF.